This passage covers 25 T cell receptor beta chains from one sample sequenced in a study of T cells in Graves' hyperthyroidism and ophthalmopathy. TCR beta CDR3 region amplification was performed from RNA transcripts. The HTBI primer set served for first-round RT-PCR of the TCR CDR3. TCRdb reprocessed the multiplex PCR reads with MiXCR, giving one entry per CDR3 protein. The data show roughly 380,000 distinct CDR3 sequences, roughly 15% seen once. What was sequenced was blood. The receptors derive from a young woman with Graves' hyperthyroidism.

This clonotype has a count of ten or more. The chain combines TRBV7-6 with TRBJ2-3; perhaps TRBD1 as D (5 bases). V was trimmed by 1 base and J by 3 bases, leaving 11 bases between them. The CDR3 is 15 amino acids. Germline-derived CDR1 and CDR2 are SGHVS and FNYEAQ. The CDR3 sequence is CASSLESGKTDTQYF. The CDR3 DNA sequence: TGTGCCAGCAGCTTAGAATCAGGGAAGACAGATACGCAGTATTTT. Variable domain in full (rest from reference TRBV7-6 and TRBJ2-3): GAGVSQSPRYKVTKRGQDVALRCDPISGHVSLYWYRQALGQGPEFLTYFNYEAQQDKSGLPNDRFSAERPEGSISTLTIQRTEQRDSAMYRCASSLESGKTDTQYFGPGTRLTVL.

This clonotype was seen many times. V usage is TRBV20-1 and J usage is TRBJ1-1, with 9 bases aligning to TRBD1. In germline, CDR1 is DFQATT, CDR2 SNEGSKA (reference sequence). The CDR3 covers 14 residues. Trimming cost V 0 bases and J 4 bases; bases outside gene matches: 3. The CDR3 DNA follows: TGCAGTGCTAGAGATGACAGGGGGGTCACTGAAGCTTTCTTT. It specifies CSARDDRGVTEAFF.

This clonotype was counted only a few times. The chain uses TRBV12-3 or TRBV12-4 and TRBJ2-2; no clear D gene. CDR3 length: 15 amino acids. V gave up 3 bases and J gave up 4 bases, with 12 bases separating them. The CDR3 coding sequence is TGTGCCAGCAGTTTCGTCCTAGAATCCACCGGGGAGCTGTTTTTT. The encoded protein is CASSFVLESTGELFF.

This clonotype was picked up a small number of times. The chain links TRBV29-1 to TRBJ2-3, with D perhaps assigned TRBD1 or TRBD2 (6 bases each). CDR3 length: 13 residues. V was shortened by 1 base and J by 3 bases, with 8 bases between the two germline ends. CDR1 is SQVTM and CDR2 is ANQGSEA in the germline V gene. CDR3: CSVEGGTTDTQYF. CDR3 DNA: TGCAGCGTTGAAGGCGGGACAACAGATACGCAGTATTTT.

The table lists this clonotype with many counts. The junction and the germline gene differ at one end; a read error may be behind it. V gene TRBV5-1 combines with J gene TRBJ2-3; unclear D gene. CDR3 length: 12 amino acids. Germline V gene sequence: CDR1 SGHRS, CDR2 YFSETQ. The CDR3 bases are TGTGCCAGCAGCTTAGAGACAGATACGCAGTATTTT. Its protein is CASSLETDTQYF.

This clonotype was observed a few times. The chain recombines TRBV20-1 with TRBJ2-7; D tentatively reads TRBD1 or TRBD2 (7 bases each). The CDR3 has 13 amino acids. CDR1 and CDR2 from the germline V gene are DFQATT and SNEGSKA (reference sequence). V lost 5 bases to trimming and J lost 3 bases, with 14 bases between them. The CDR3 DNA reads as TGCAGTGCTCAGGGGGGAGGGATCTACGAGCAGTACTTC. Protein sequence: CSAQGGGIYEQYF.

The gene calls are TRBV19 and TRBJ1-5, with 7 bases matching TRBD1. V dropped 7 bases and J dropped 0; count of bases not matched to a gene: 18. This CDR3 region has 19 residues. CDR1 is LNHDA, CDR2 SQIVND, per germline (reference sequence). The CDR3 reads CASMGPPVRDRTSNQPQHF. CDR3 sequence (DNA): TGTGCCAGTATGGGCCCCCCGGTCCGGGACAGAACTAGCAATCAGCCCCAGCATTTT.

This chain joins TRBV28 and TRBJ2-2, with TRBD2 matching 13 bases. The CDR3 consists of 15 residues. Germline V gene sequence: CDR1 MDHEN, CDR2 SYDVKM. Here the CDR3 reads CATTSGREDTGELFF. The CDR3 region has the DNA TGTGCTACCACTAGCGGGAGGGAGGACACCGGGGAGCTGTTTTTT.

This clonotype was counted ten times or more. This chain uses TRBV7-9 with TRBJ1-2; no reliable D call. Trimming took off 1 base at V and 4 bases at J, with 7 bases between the two ends. The CDR3 is 13 residues long. Germline lookup yields CDR1 SEHNR and CDR2 FQNEAQ (reference sequence). The CDR3, as DNA: TGTGCCAGCAGCTTAGAATTGTCCTATGGCTACACCTTC. Amino acids: CASSLELSYGYTF. The full variable domain, completed using reference TRBV7-9 and TRBJ1-2, is DTGVSQNPRHKITKRGQNVTFRCDPISEHNRLYWYRQTLGQGPEFLTYFQNEAQLEKSRLLSDRFSAERPKGSFSTLEIQRTEQGDSAMYLCASSLELSYGYTFGSGTRLTVV.

The chain employs TRBV20-1 and TRBJ1-1; D is perhaps TRBD1 (5 bases). Between the trimmed V and J ends, which lost 3 bases and 7 bases, there was a span of 12 bases. Germline V lookup: CDR1 DFQATT, CDR2 SNEGSKA (reference sequence). The CDR3 runs 12 residues. The CDR3 sequence: CSARGGAGEAFF. The CDR3 nucleotides read TGCAGTGCTAGGGGTGGGGCGGGTGAAGCTTTCTTT.

In this sample, this clonotype turned up many times. The chain carries TRBV27 and TRBJ1-1; no firm D call. V was shortened by 2 bases and J by 4 bases, with 11 bases between the two germline ends. The germline V gene has CDR1 MNHEY and CDR2 SMNVEV (reference sequence). The CDR3 spans 14 residues. This CDR3 is CASSLEVRGTEAFF. CDR3 bases: TGTGCCAGCAGTTTAGAGGTACGGGGCACTGAAGCTTTCTTT.

At least ten counts were recorded for this clonotype. The chain links TRBV5-4 to TRBJ2-7; tentative D call: TRBD1 (6 bases). The CDR3 contains 14 residues. CDR1 SGHNT and CDR2 YYREEE come from the germline V gene (reference sequence). The V and J ends lost 3 bases and 0 bases respectively, with 10 bases between them. This CDR3 reads CASSWTDSSYEQYF. The CDR3 region has the DNA TGTGCCAGCAGCTGGACAGACAGCTCCTACGAGCAGTACTTC. Combining the CDR3 with reference TRBV5-4 and TRBJ2-7 gives the whole variable domain ETGVTQSPTHLIKTRGQQVTLRCSSQSGHNTVSWYQQALGQGPQFIFQYYREEENGRGNFPPRFSGLQFPNYSSELNVNALELDDSALYLCASSWTDSSYEQYFGPGTRLTVT.

The V call is TRBV6-2 or TRBV6-3, the J call TRBJ2-5, with D possibly TRBD2 on 6 matching bases. Germline V gives CDR1 MNHEY, CDR2 SVGEGT. The V end lost 2 bases, the J end lost 5 bases, and 6 bases lay between the germline ends. This CDR3 is built from 12 residues. The CDR3 DNA is TGTGCCAGCAGTTACGGGGGGGAGACCCAGTACTTC. Translating gives CASSYGGETQYF.

The table lists this clonotype with many counts. The rearrangement links TRBV3-1 to TRBJ1-6, with a weak D call TRBD1 (5 bases). The ends were cut back, 0 bases at V and 5 bases at J, with 14 bases in the middle. The CDR3 loop spans 17 amino acids. CDR1 is LGHDT, CDR2 YNNKEL, per germline (reference sequence). This chain's CDR3 is CASSQDRGTANNSPLHF. CDR3 in DNA: TGTGCCAGCAGCCAAGATCGGGGGACGGCTAATAATTCACCCCTCCACTTT.

This clonotype was recorded at least ten times. The chain joins TRBV6-1 to TRBJ2-7; 9 bases are a match to TRBD1. CDR3 length: 15 amino acids. Germline lookup yields CDR1 MNHNS and CDR2 SASEGT. Trimming removed 1 base from V and 2 bases from J; junction bases left unmatched: 3. The DNA of the CDR3 is TGTGCCAGCAGTGAAGGGACAGGGGAAACCTACGAGCAGTACTTC. It encodes CASSEGTGETYEQYF.

This clonotype has a count of ten or more. The CDR3 loop reads CASSLGTHKVNEQFF. CDR3 in DNA: TGTGCCAGCAGCTTAGGGACCCACAAGGTTAATGAGCAGTTCTTC. The rearrangement joins TRBV27 to TRBJ2-1; the D gene could be TRBD1 or TRBD2 (5 bases each). V gave up 6 bases and J gave up 7 bases, with 19 bases separating them. The CDR3 consists of 15 residues. Per germline, CDR1 MNHEY and CDR2 SMNVEV (reference sequence).

The chain couples TRBV6-1 to TRBJ1-3, with D perhaps matching TRBD1 (6 bases). In germline, CDR1 is MNHNS, CDR2 SASEGT. There are 14 residues in the CDR3. V lost 6 bases, J lost 4 bases, and 13 bases lay in between. Written as DNA, the CDR3 is TGTGCCAGCAGGGGCAGGGGAGGAGGAAACACCATATATTTT. Translated, it gives CASRGRGGGNTIYF.

CDR3 DNA: TGTGCCAGCAGCGTAACCCCAACACAGGAAAAACTGTTTTTT. This codes for CASSVTPTQEKLFF. The rearrangement links TRBV9 to TRBJ1-4, with D uncertain. CDR3 size: 14 residues. V gave up 1 base and J gave up 8 bases, with 12 bases separating them. Germline values: CDR1 SGDLS, CDR2 YYNGEE.

This clonotype has at least ten counts. The chain links TRBV10-3 to TRBJ1-1; 9 bases are a match to TRBD1. The junction had 7 bases not matched to a gene; V was cut back by 6 bases and J by 5 bases. The CDR3 sequence is 14 residues long. Germline CDR1 and CDR2: ENHRY and SYGVKD. The CDR3 here is CAIRESGQGTEAFF. CDR3 nucleotides: TGTGCCATCAGGGAATCCGGACAGGGGACTGAAGCTTTCTTT.

This sequence joins TRBV20-1 and TRBJ2-6; either TRBD1 or TRBD2 may supply D (6 bases each). The V gene's germline CDR1 is DFQATT and CDR2 SNEGSKA (reference sequence). The length of the CDR3 is 14 residues. Trimming shortened V by 3 bases and J by 2 bases, and 8 bases separated the two germline ends. The CDR3 DNA reads as TGCAGTGCTAGGGAGGGGGCTGGGGCCAACGTCCTGACTTTC. Amino acids: CSAREGAGANVLTF.

This clonotype was seen a few times. The gene calls are TRBV19 and TRBJ2-7; 8 nucleotides align to TRBD1. The CDR3 is 15 residues long. The J segment lost 3 bases and the V segment lost 8 bases, leaving 12 bases of the junction unmatched. Germline assignment: CDR1 LNHDA and CDR2 SQIVND (reference sequence). CDR3 DNA: TGTGCCAGTTCCTGGGGGCAGGGGGCAATCTACGAGCAGTACTTC. Protein: CASSWGQGAIYEQYF.

This clonotype was counted at least ten times. This chain connects TRBV6-4 to TRBJ2-1, with TRBD2 as a possible D gene (6 bases). The CDR3 has 15 residues. V lost 4 bases to trimming and J lost 8 bases, with 18 bases between them. The V gene's germline CDR1 is MRHNA and CDR2 SNTAGT. CDR3 in amino acids: CASSASSSSGYEQFF. CDR3 nucleotide sequence: TGTGCCAGCAGTGCCAGCAGTAGTAGCGGCTATGAGCAGTTCTTC.

The gene calls are TRBV7-3 and TRBJ2-3; a possible D gene is TRBD1 (5 bases). The CDR3 runs 14 residues. CDR1 is SGHTA, CDR2 FQGTGA, per germline. Between the trimmed V and J ends, which lost 4 bases and 4 bases, there was a span of 12 bases. The CDR3 nucleotides are TGTGCCAGCAGCTGGGGTGGGGCCGCAGATACGCAGTATTTT. Protein sequence: CASSWGGAADTQYF.

Many counts were recorded for this clonotype. J is TRBJ2-1 and V is TRBV28, with 7 bases matching TRBD1. Germline loops: CDR1 MDHEN, CDR2 SYDVKM. The CDR3 runs to 16 residues. V lost 0 bases, J lost 10 bases, and 12 bases stayed unmatched. The CDR3 loop reads CASSLWRQGRRGEQFF. CDR3 in DNA: TGTGCCAGCAGTTTATGGCGACAGGGTCGTCGCGGGGAGCAGTTCTTC.

This clonotype was observed at least ten times. This chain uses TRBV12-3 or TRBV12-4 with TRBJ1-5, with D hard to call. The CDR3 is made up of 13 amino acids. V was cut by 6 bases and J by 2 bases, with 8 bases left in between. The CDR3 loop reads CASRLGGNQPQHF. The CDR3 DNA reads as TGTGCCAGCAGACTCGGAGGCAATCAGCCCCAGCATTTT.